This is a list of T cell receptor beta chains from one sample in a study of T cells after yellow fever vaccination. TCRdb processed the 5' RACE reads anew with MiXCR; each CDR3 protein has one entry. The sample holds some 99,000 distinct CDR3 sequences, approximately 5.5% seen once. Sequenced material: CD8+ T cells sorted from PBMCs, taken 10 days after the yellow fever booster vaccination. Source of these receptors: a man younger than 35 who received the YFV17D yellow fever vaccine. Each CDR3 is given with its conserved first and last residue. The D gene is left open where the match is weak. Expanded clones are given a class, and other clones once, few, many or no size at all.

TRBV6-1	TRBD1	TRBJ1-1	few	CASSRTGMNTEAFF	TGTGCCAGCAGCCGGACAGGGATGAACACTGAAGCTTTCTTT
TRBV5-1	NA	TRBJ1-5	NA	CASSLVPRGKGQPQHF	TGCGCCAGCAGCTTGGTTCCAAGAGGGAAAGGGCAGCCCCAGCATTTT
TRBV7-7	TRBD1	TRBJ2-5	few	CASSPRPGTGGQETQYF	TGTGCCAGCAGCCCTCGCCCCGGGACAGGGGGACAAGAGACCCAGTACTTC
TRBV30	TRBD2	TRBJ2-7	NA	CAWSAGLVYEQYF	TGTGCCTGGAGTGCGGGACTAGTTTACGAGCAGTACTTC
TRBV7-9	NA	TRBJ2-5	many	CASTWGDPGQETQYF	TGTGCCAGCACCTGGGGCGATCCTGGCCAAGAGACCCAGTACTTC
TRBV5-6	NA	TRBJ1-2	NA	CASSLAYYGYTF	TGTGCCAGCAGCTTGGCATACTATGGCTACACCTTC
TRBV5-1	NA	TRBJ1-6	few	CASSPRTRSNSPLHF	TGCGCCAGCAGCCCACGGACAAGGAGTAATTCACCCCTCCACTTT
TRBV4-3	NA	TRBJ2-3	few	CASSQDNAFAGVTDTQYF	TGCGCCAGCAGCCAAGATAACGCTTTCGCAGGGGTGACAGATACGCAGTATTTT
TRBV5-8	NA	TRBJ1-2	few	CASSAGYYGYTF	TGTGCCAGCAGCGCTGGATATTATGGCTACACCTTC
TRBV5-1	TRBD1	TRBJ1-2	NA	CASKFKRDRANYGYTF	TGCGCCAGCAAGTTCAAGCGGGACAGGGCGAACTATGGCTACACCTTC
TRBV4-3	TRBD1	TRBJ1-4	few	CASSQAMQGGGEKLFF	TGCGCCAGCAGCCAAGCTATGCAGGGGGGAGGCGAAAAACTGTTTTTT
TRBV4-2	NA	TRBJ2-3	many	CASSPRPGFDTQYF	TGTGCCAGCAGCCCCCGGCCGGGGTTCGATACGCAGTATTTT
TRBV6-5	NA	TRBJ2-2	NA	CASKVYPGRFNTGELFF	TGTGCCAGCAAGGTATACCCGGGCCGTTTCAACACCGGGGAGCTGTTTTTT
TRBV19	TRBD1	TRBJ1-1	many	CASTFRDSPRNTEAFF	TGTGCCAGTACCTTCCGGGACAGCCCCAGGAACACTGAAGCTTTCTTT
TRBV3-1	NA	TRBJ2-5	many	CASSQSDRDQETQYF	TGTGCCAGCAGCCAATCTGACAGAGACCAAGAGACCCAGTACTTC
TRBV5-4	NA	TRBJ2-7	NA	CASIPGHGSSYEQYF	TGTGCCAGCATTCCGGGACATGGATCTTCCTACGAGCAGTACTTC
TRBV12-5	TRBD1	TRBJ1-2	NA	CASGTGDSDNYGYTF	TGTGCTAGTGGTACGGGGGACAGCGATAACTATGGCTACACCTTC